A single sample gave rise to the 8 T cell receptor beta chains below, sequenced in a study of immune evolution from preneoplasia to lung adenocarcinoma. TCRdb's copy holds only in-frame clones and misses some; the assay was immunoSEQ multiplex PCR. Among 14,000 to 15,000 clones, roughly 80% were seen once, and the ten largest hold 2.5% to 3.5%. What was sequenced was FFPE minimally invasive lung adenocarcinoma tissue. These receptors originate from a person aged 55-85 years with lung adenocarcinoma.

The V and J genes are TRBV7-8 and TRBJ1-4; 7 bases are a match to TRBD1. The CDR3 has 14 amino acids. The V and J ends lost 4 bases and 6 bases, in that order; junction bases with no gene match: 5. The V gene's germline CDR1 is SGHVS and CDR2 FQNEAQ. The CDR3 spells CASSSDRRHEKLFF. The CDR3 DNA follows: TGTGCCAGCAGCTCGGACAGGAGACATGAAAAACTGTTTTTT. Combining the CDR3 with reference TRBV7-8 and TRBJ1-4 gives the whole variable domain GAGVSQSPRYKVAKRGQDVALRCDPISGHVSLFWYQQALGQGPEFLTYFQNEAQLDKSGLPSDRFFAERPEGSVSTLKIQRTQQEDSAVYLCASSSDRRHEKLFFGSGTQLSVL.

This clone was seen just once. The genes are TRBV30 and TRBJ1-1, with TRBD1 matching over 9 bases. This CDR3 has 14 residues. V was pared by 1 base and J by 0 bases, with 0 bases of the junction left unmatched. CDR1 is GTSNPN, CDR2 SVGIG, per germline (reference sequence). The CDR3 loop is CAWSGDRVNTEAFF. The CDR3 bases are TGTGCCTGGAGTGGGGACAGGGTGAACACTGAAGCTTTCTTT.

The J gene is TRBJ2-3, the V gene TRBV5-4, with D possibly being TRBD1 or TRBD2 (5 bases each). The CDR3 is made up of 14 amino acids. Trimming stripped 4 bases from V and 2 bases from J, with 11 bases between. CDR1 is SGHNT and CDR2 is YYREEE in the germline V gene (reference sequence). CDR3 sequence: CASSPGPNTDTQYF. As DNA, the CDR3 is TGTGCCAGCAGCCCGGGACCCAACACAGATACGCAGTATTTT.

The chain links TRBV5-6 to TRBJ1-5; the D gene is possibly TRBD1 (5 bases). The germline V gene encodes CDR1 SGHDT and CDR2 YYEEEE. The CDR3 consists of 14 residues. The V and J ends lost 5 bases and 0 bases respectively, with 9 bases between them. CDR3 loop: CASSLQVSNQPQHF. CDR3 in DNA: TGTGCCAGCAGTCTACAGGTTAGCAATCAGCCCCAGCATTTT.

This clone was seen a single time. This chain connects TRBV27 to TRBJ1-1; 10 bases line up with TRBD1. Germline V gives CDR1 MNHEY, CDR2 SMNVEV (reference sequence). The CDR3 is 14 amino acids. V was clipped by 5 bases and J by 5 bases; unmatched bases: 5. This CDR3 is CASSRQGALTEAFF. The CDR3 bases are TGTGCCAGCAGTCGACAGGGGGCATTAACTGAAGCTTTCTTT.

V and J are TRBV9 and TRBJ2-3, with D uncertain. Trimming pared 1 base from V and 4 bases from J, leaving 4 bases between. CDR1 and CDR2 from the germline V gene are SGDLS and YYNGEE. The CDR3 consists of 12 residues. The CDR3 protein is CASSVRPDTQYF. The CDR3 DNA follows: TGTGCCAGCAGCGTAAGGCCAGATACGCAGTATTTT.

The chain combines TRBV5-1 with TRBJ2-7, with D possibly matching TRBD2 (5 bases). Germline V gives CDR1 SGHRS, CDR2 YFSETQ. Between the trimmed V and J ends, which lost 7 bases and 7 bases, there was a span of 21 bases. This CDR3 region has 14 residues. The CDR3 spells CASCLGSDSGEQYF. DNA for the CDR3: TGCGCCAGCTGCCTCGGGTCGGACTCTGGGGAGCAGTACTTC.

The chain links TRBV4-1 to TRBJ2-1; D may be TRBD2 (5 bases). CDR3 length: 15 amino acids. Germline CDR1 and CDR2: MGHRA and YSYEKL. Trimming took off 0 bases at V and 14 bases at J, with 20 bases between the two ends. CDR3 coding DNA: TGCGCCAGCAGCCAAGACTACCCCCCATCCGGGAAGGAGTTCTTC. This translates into CASSQDYPPSGKEFF.